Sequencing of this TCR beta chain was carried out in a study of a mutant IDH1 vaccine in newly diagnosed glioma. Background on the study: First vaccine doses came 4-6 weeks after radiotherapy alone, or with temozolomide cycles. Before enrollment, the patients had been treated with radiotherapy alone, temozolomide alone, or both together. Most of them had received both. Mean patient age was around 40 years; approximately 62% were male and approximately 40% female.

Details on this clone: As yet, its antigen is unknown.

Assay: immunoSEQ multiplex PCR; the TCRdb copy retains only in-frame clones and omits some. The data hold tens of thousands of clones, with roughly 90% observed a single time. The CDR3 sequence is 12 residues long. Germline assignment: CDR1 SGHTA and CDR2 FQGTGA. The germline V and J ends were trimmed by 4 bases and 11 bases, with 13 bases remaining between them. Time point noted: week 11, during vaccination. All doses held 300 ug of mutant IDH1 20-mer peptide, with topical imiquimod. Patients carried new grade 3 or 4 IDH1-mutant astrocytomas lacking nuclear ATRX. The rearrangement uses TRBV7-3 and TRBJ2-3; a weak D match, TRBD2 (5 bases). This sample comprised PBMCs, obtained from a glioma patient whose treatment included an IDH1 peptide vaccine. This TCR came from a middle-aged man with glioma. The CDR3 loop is CASSSGDGRQYF. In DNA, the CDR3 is TGTGCCAGCAGCTCCGGGGATGGGAGGCAGTATTTT. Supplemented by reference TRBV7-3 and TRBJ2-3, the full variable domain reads GAGVSQTPSNKVTEKGKYVELRCDPISGHTALYWYRQSLGQGPEFLIYFQGTGAADDSGLPNDRFFAVRPEGSVSTLKIQRTERGDSAVYLCASSSGDGRQYFGPGTRLTVL.